The entry that follows covers one TCR beta chain sequence. As yet, its antigen is unknown. Germline assignment: CDR1 SEHNR and CDR2 FQNEAQ (reference sequence). The CDR3 totals 16 residues. V lost 3 bases and J lost 6, with 18 bases in between. As for time point: pretreatment peripheral blood. These data are taken from a study of PD-L1 blockade in urothelial cancer. Study context: Starting in the mid-2010s, patients were given atezolizumab (1,200 mg intravenously every 3 weeks). Blood-derived samples held a median around 140,000 T cells.

Libraries were prepared by immunoSEQ multiplex PCR; TCRdb keeps only in-frame clonotypes and omits some of them. The table includes under 95,000 clones, 84% detected once. Findings and limits, study-wide: At the 3-week point, tumor-associated blood clones expanded more in durable-benefit patients.

The sequence derives from a man aged 60 to 69 with urothelial cancer. Sequences were derived from PBMCs, sampled around atezolizumab (anti-PD-L1) treatment. The chain has TRBV7-9 and TRBJ1-3; a possible D gene is TRBD1 (5 bases). DNA for the CDR3: TGTGCCAGCAGCTTCGGGGCAGCGGGATCCCTAAACACCATATATTTT. It yields the protein CASSFGAAGSLNTIYF.